Listed below are T cell receptor beta chains from one sample, sequenced in a study of human T cells and chemical hapten exposure. TCRdb used MiXCR to reprocess the RACE reads, holding one entry per CDR3 protein. This repertoire shows a few hundred thousand distinct CDR3 sequences, about 6% found once; its top ten account for more than 5.5%. The source was whole blood, collected in connection with sensitization to the hapten diphenylcyclopropenone (DPC). The receptors derive from a woman aged 18-29 years with alopecia areata. Some clones in this sample may be carry-over from other donors' samples. Both conserved end residues are part of each CDR3. The D gene is left open where the match is weak. The listing skips clone size in some rows; elsewhere it reads once, few, many or a size class.

>.|TRBD1|TRBV6-2/TRBV6-3|TRBJ1-1
TGTGCCAGCAGCCGGACAGGTGAAGCTTTCTTT
CASSRTGEAFF
>.|TRBD2|TRBV24-1|TRBJ2-3
TGTGCCACCAGTGATCCAAAACTAGCGAGCACAGATACGCAGTATTTT
CATSDPKLASTDTQYF
>many|.|TRBV6-5|TRBJ2-2
TGTGCCAGCACCTTTACCGGGACCCAGAACACCGGGGAGCTGTTTTTT
CASTFTGTQNTGELFF
>few|.|TRBV2|TRBJ2-4
TGTGCCAGCAGTGGCGATAAATATTTAGCCAAAAACATTCAGTACTTC
CASSGDKYLAKNIQYF
>.|.|TRBV12-3/TRBV12-4|TRBJ1-1
TGTGCCAGCAGCCCCGAACCGGGGACCCGGCGCACTGAAGCTTTCTTT
CASSPEPGTRRTEAFF
>.|.|TRBV7-3|TRBJ2-7
TGTGCCAGCAGCTTAGAGTCCTGGGACGGATCCTACGAGCAGTACTTC
CASSLESWDGSYEQYF
>few|.|TRBV11-1|TRBJ1-1
TGTGCCAGCAGCTTACTTTCGTTCGCTGAAGCTTTCTTT
CASSLLSFAEAFF
>.|.|TRBV4-2|TRBJ2-2
TGTGCCAGCAGCCAAGAACCCTACCCCGGGACAAACACCGGGGAGCTGTTTTTT
CASSQEPYPGTNTGELFF
>few|.|TRBV11-1|TRBJ1-5
TGTGCCAGCAGCTACGGAAGGGGGGGCAATCAGCCCCAGCATTTT
CASSYGRGGNQPQHF
>.|.|TRBV5-1|TRBJ2-5
TGCGCCAGCAGCTTCGATCCCCTCCGGCGGCTCCAAGAGACCCAGTACTTC
CASSFDPLRRLQETQYF
>many|TRBD1|TRBV6-5|TRBJ1-1
TGTGCCAGCAGTCACGGCCGGACAGGGTCCACTGAAGCTTTCTTT
CASSHGRTGSTEAFF
>many|.|TRBV18|TRBJ1-1
TGTGCCAGCTCACCATCCTCGCAGGGTCGGGTTGGTGGTGAAGCTTTCTTT
CASSPSSQGRVGGEAFF
>many|.|TRBV18|TRBJ1-5
TGTGCCAGCTCACCACGGTATAGCAATCAGCCCCAGCATTTT
CASSPRYSNQPQHF
>few|TRBD1|TRBV28|TRBJ1-3
TGTGCCAGCAGGGGACAGGGTGGGGACACCATATATTTT
CASRGQGGDTIYF
>.|TRBD2|TRBV25-1|TRBJ2-2
TGTGCCAGCAGTGTACTAGCGGGGGCGAACACCGGGGAGCTGTTTTTT
CASSVLAGANTGELFF
>many|.|TRBV3-1|TRBJ1-2
TGTGCCAGCAGCCAACCAACTGGGGTTGATGGCTACACCTTC
CASSQPTGVDGYTF
>.|TRBD1|TRBV7-2|TRBJ1-4
TGTGCCAGCAGCTCTCAGGGGGCGCAGGAAAAACTGTTTTTT
CASSSQGAQEKLFF
>few|.|TRBV2|TRBJ1-5
TGTGCCAGCAGGGACGACAGAGGCAATCAGCCCCAGCATTTT
CASRDDRGNQPQHF
>many|TRBD1|TRBV24-1|TRBJ1-2
TGTGCCACCAGTGATAGTAACAGGGGGGAAGGCTACACCTTC
CATSDSNRGEGYTF
>many|.|TRBV10-3|TRBJ1-2
TGTGCCACCGCCGGGAGAGGCTATGGCTACACCTTC
CATAGRGYGYTF
>many|.|TRBV4-3|TRBJ1-1
TGCGCCAGCAGCCAAGATGTCCAGGGGAGGGCTTTCTTT
CASSQDVQGRAFF
>.|.|TRBV28|TRBJ1-5
TGTGCCAGCAGTTTACGGGGCGGAACCAATCAGCCCCAGCATTTT
CASSLRGGTNQPQHF
>many|.|TRBV24-1|TRBJ1-5
TGTGCCACCAGTGACCCTCATCAGCCCCAGCATTTT
CATSDPHQPQHF
>few|.|TRBV7-2|TRBJ1-3
TGTGCCAGCAGCTTAGATGTAGGGGTAAACACCATATATTTT
CASSLDVGVNTIYF
>many|.|TRBV18|TRBJ1-1
TGTGCCAGCTCACCGCGGGTGAGCACTGGCACTGAAGCTTTCTTT
CASSPRVSTGTEAFF
>few|TRBD2|TRBV7-3|TRBJ2-5
TGTGCCAGCAGCACTCTAGCGGGGGCGGAGACCCAGTACTTC
CASSTLAGAETQYF
>few|.|TRBV14|TRBJ2-3
TGTGCCAGCAGCCAGAGGGGCGCGGGATTACCGTTCGATACGCAGTATTTT
CASSQRGAGLPFDTQYF
>many|TRBD2|TRBV6-5|TRBJ2-7
TGTGCCAGCAGTTACTCAAAGGGACTAAGCTCCTACGAGCAGTACTTC
CASSYSKGLSSYEQYF
>.|.|TRBV6-1|TRBJ2-3
TGTGCCAGTTTTTTCTCAGGGAGCGCAGATACGCAGTATTTT
CASFFSGSADTQYF
>many|.|TRBV18|TRBJ1-6
TGTGCCAGCTCACCACGTGGTGATTCACCCCTCCACTTT
CASSPRGDSPLHF
>many|.|TRBV6-4|TRBJ2-2
TGTGCCAGCAGTGAGGGGAACACCGGGGAGCTGTTTTTT
CASSEGNTGELFF
>many|.|TRBV12-3/TRBV12-4|TRBJ1-1
TGTGCCAGCAGTCCTTACCACACTGAAGCTTTCTTT
CASSPYHTEAFF
>.|.|TRBV10-3|TRBJ2-3
TGTGCCATCAGTGAGTCTGATACGCAGTATTTT
CAISESDTQYF
>many|.|TRBV7-8|TRBJ1-2
TGTGCCAGCAGCTTAGCGTCCTTACCGGGGGAGAACGGACGTGGCTACACCTTC
CASSLASLPGENGRGYTF
>.|TRBD2|TRBV9|TRBJ2-3
TGTGCCAGCAGCGTAGAAGCGGGGCTCACAGATACGCAGTATTTT
CASSVEAGLTDTQYF
>few|.|TRBV7-2|TRBJ2-1
TGTGCCACACTACTCAGCTCCTACAATGAGCAGTTCTTC
CATLLSSYNEQFF
>.|TRBD1|TRBV5-1|TRBJ1-4
TGCGCCAGCAGCCTGGAGTCAGGGGGTGAAAAACTGTTTTTT
CASSLESGGEKLFF
>many|.|TRBV5-1|TRBJ2-5
TGCGCCAGCAGCTTGACAGGGTTCCAAGAGACCCAGTACTTC
CASSLTGFQETQYF
>many|.|TRBV25-1|TRBJ2-7
TGTGCCAGCAGTGGGGGTACGGGTGAGCAGTACTTC
CASSGGTGEQYF
>few|.|TRBV25-1|TRBJ1-2
TGTGCCAGCAGTGATGTAGGGGTACTAAACTATGGCTACACCTTC
CASSDVGVLNYGYTF
>few|.|TRBV14|TRBJ1-2
TGTGCCAGCAGCCATAAGGTCGGCAGGGATGCTGGCTACACCTTC
CASSHKVGRDAGYTF
>few|.|TRBV7-3|TRBJ1-1
TGTGCCAGCAGCACCGGCGAGGGCACTGAAGCTTTCTTT
CASSTGEGTEAFF
>few|.|TRBV4-1|TRBJ1-1
TGCGCCAGCAGCTGGGGTTCTGAAGCTTTCTTT
CASSWGSEAFF
>many|.|TRBV15|TRBJ2-5
TGTGCCACCAGCAGAGAGGACCCGGGCCGGCAAGGGACCCAGTACTTC
CATSREDPGRQGTQYF
>few|.|TRBV6-2/TRBV6-3|TRBJ2-7
TGTGCCAGCAGTTCCCACGAGCAGTACTTC
CASSSHEQYF
>few|.|TRBV7-2|TRBJ1-1
TGTGCCAGCAGCCCGTCGGAGGGGCAGACTGAAGCTTTCTTT
CASSPSEGQTEAFF
>.|.|TRBV29-1|TRBJ2-3
TGCAGCGTAGCCCAAGACAGCACAGATACGCAGTATTTT
CSVAQDSTDTQYF
>.|.|TRBV12-3/TRBV12-4|TRBJ2-3
TGTGCCAGCAGTTCCAACTTCCAGGGGAGTCATCCAGATACGCAGTATTTT
CASSSNFQGSHPDTQYF
>many|TRBD2|TRBV5-4|TRBJ2-7
TGTGCCAGCAGCTTGCCGACTAGCGGGGGGTTAGCCGAGCAGTACTTC
CASSLPTSGGLAEQYF
>few|.|TRBV29-1|TRBJ1-2
TGCAGCGTTGTTGTTTCGGGCGTGTACGGAGGCTACACCTTC
CSVVVSGVYGGYTF
>.|TRBD2|TRBV7-2|TRBJ2-1
TGTGCCAGCAGCCGTGCGGCTAGCGGGGGGTTTGAGCAGTTCTTC
CASSRAASGGFEQFF
>.|TRBD1|TRBV18|TRBJ2-7
TGTGCCAGCACCCCCGGGACAGGGGGCTACGAGCAGTACTTC
CASTPGTGGYEQYF
>.|.|TRBV12-3/TRBV12-4|TRBJ2-7
TGTGCCAGCACCCACCACCGGGAAACCCCGAACGAGCAGTACTTC
CASTHHRETPNEQYF
>.|TRBD1|TRBV10-3|TRBJ2-5
TGTGCTTCCTCATCGACAGGGCTAGAGACCCAGTACTTC
CASSSTGLETQYF
>.|.|TRBV10-2|TRBJ1-6
TGCGCCAGCAGTGCAGAACAGATTAATTCACCCCTCCACTTT
CASSAEQINSPLHF
>few|.|TRBV7-9|TRBJ2-1
TGTGCCAGCAGCGCCGTATCCTCGCGCTCCTACAATGAGCAGTTCTTC
CASSAVSSRSYNEQFF
>many|TRBD1|TRBV2|TRBJ2-7
TGTGCCAGCAGTCCAGACAGGGTACGTGACGAGCAGTACTTC
CASSPDRVRDEQYF